Shown below are 9 T cell receptor beta chains from a single sample sequenced in a study of cytomegalovirus exposure and HLA in healthy donors. 60 Vbeta and 13 Jbeta primers were used in PCR. The table came from immunoSEQ multiplex PCR; TCRdb's copy has only in-frame clones and leaves some out. The table has some 150,000 clones, approximately 82% seen once; the top ten hold around 1.5%. Source material: PBMCs. The receptors were gathered from a man aged 25 to 45 in good health and CMV-seropositive.

This sequence joins TRBV5-4 and TRBJ2-7, with D possibly matching TRBD1 (6 bases). Trimming cost V 2 bases and J 5 bases, with 14 bases left between them. The CDR3 length is 14 residues. Germline CDR1 reads SGHNT; CDR2 reads YYREEE (reference sequence). CDR3 residues: CASSFRDTSHEQYF. CDR3 DNA: TGTGCCAGCAGCTTCCGGGACACGAGCCACGAGCAGTACTTC.

The chain is built from TRBV7-3 and TRBJ1-1; tentative D call: TRBD1 (5 bases). The germline CDR1 and CDR2 sequences are SGHTA and FQGTGA. This CDR3 contains 15 residues. Trimming removed 5 bases at V and 3 bases at J, with 16 bases between. CDR3 DNA: TGTGCCAGCAGCCCAATGGTGGGGCTTGACACTGAAGCTTTCTTT. Translation gives CASSPMVGLDTEAFF.

This sequence joins TRBV5-1 and TRBJ1-3, with D tentatively TRBD1 (5 bases). V lost 4 bases, J lost 0 bases, and 11 bases lay in between. This CDR3 is 15 amino acids long. Per germline, CDR1 SGHRS and CDR2 YFSETQ. CDR3 DNA: TGCGCCAGCAGCCCGCAGGGCACCTCTGGAAACACCATATATTTT. Protein: CASSPQGTSGNTIYF. Together with reference TRBV5-1 and TRBJ1-3, the CDR3 gives the full variable domain: KAGVTQTPRYLIKTRGQQVTLSCSPISGHRSVSWYQQTPGQGLQFLFEYFSETQRNKGNFPGRFSGRQFSNSRSEMNVSTLELGDSALYLCASSPQGTSGNTIYFGEGSWLTVV.

The chain joins TRBV7-9 to TRBJ1-1; no definite D call. The germline CDR1 and CDR2 sequences are SEHNR and FQNEAQ (reference sequence). With 2 bases removed from V and 0 bases from J, the gap between germline ends came to 4 bases. CDR3 length equals 13 residues. As DNA, the CDR3 is TGTGCCAGCAGCTTAATCTTGAACACTGAAGCTTTCTTT. Amino acids: CASSLILNTEAFF.

The chain uses TRBV7-8 and TRBJ1-6; 9 bases fit TRBD1. Germline assignment: CDR1 SGHVS and CDR2 FQNEAQ. The J segment lost 7 bases and the V segment lost 3 bases, leaving 4 bases of the junction unmatched. This CDR3 has 15 amino acids. The CDR3 coding sequence is TGTGCCAGCAGCTTGGGGACAGGGAAAAATTCACCCCTCCACTTT. Translation: CASSLGTGKNSPLHF.

The J gene is TRBJ1-5, the V gene TRBV6-5, with D tentatively TRBD1 (6 bases). Germline V gives CDR1 MNHEY, CDR2 SVGAGI. The CDR3 totals 14 residues. Trimming took 6 bases from V and 6 from J, leaving 15 bases between them. CDR3 loop: CASSRTGFGQPQHF. The DNA of the CDR3 is TGTGCCAGCAGCCGTACAGGGTTCGGTCAGCCCCAGCATTTT.

CDR3 residues: CASSPFRGEYNEQFF. The CDR3 DNA reads TGTGCCAGCTCACCATTCCGGGGGGAATACAATGAGCAGTTCTTC. This chain links TRBV18 with TRBJ2-1; 7 positions match TRBD2. With 2 bases clipped from V and 4 bases from J, the junction kept 5 bases outside the gene matches. This CDR3 contains 15 residues. The germline gives CDR1 KGHSH, CDR2 LQKENI.

The rearrangement links TRBV4-2 to TRBJ2-3; tentative D call: TRBD1 (5 bases). V was trimmed by 0 bases and J by 3 bases, leaving 7 bases between them. Germline V gene data show CDR1 as LGHNA and CDR2 as YNFKEQ. This CDR3 comprises 14 residues. The CDR3 spells CASSQDQGTDTQYF. The DNA for the CDR3 is TGTGCCAGCAGCCAAGACCAGGGTACAGATACGCAGTATTTT.

This sequence joins TRBV4-1 and TRBJ2-5, with D perhaps matching TRBD1 (5 bases). This CDR3 is built from 14 residues. Trimming removed 2 bases at V and 5 bases at J, with 12 bases between. The germline CDR1 and CDR2 sequences are MGHRA and YSYEKL. CDR3: CASSQLGLGETQYF. In nucleotides, the CDR3 is TGCGCCAGCAGCCAACTGGGGCTGGGGGAGACCCAGTACTTC.